These T cell receptor beta chains were read from a single sample in a study of identical twins. Via MiXCR, TCRdb re-called the 5' RACE reads, giving one row per CDR3 protein. The sample records under 350,000 distinct CDR3 sequences, 7.5% to 9.5% being singletons. These data were also filed under a second study, of yellow fever vaccine responses in identical twins.

The sequenced sample was CD8+ T cells sorted from blood. The source of these receptors is a woman in her late teens or twenties in good health. Each CDR3 is given with its conserved first and last residue. D genes are given only for firm matches. A clone size is listed for some rows: how often the clone was seen (once, few, many), or a class if it is expanded.

d_call,j_call,clone_size,v_call,cdr3_aa,cdr3_nt
NA,TRBJ2-3,few,TRBV20-1,CSAIGSGDTQYF,TGCAGTGCTATAGGTTCGGGAGATACGCAGTATTTT
NA,TRBJ1-2,few,TRBV7-9,CASSSPSPWEGSGYTF,TGTGCCAGCAGCTCCCCATCCCCGTGGGAAGGTTCTGGCTACACCTTC
NA,TRBJ2-3,NA,TRBV15,CATRDTGTDTQYF,TGTGCCACCAGAGATACAGGCACAGATACGCAGTATTTT
TRBD2,TRBJ2-2,few,TRBV7-9,CASSFVSGGFTGELFF,TGTGCCAGCAGCTTTGTTAGCGGGGGGTTCACCGGGGAGCTGTTTTTT
TRBD2,TRBJ2-5,many,TRBV5-1,CASSLLAGAGLQETQYF,TGCGCCAGCAGCCTACTAGCGGGAGCTGGGTTGCAAGAGACCCAGTACTTC
NA,TRBJ2-1,many,TRBV10-3,CAISDSARGNEQFF,TGTGCCATCAGTGATTCTGCCAGGGGCAATGAGCAGTTCTTC
TRBD1,TRBJ2-7,many,TRBV5-1,CASSLAPGGYEQYF,TGCGCCAGCAGCTTGGCCCCAGGGGGCTACGAGCAGTACTTC
NA,TRBJ2-7,NA,TRBV9,CASSVGQGGAYEQYF,TGTGCCAGCAGCGTAGGCCAGGGAGGCGCCTACGAGCAGTACTTC
NA,TRBJ2-2,many,TRBV3-1,CASSQESSPNTGELFF,TGTGCCAGCAGCCAAGAGAGCAGCCCGAACACCGGGGAGCTGTTTTTT
TRBD2,TRBJ2-1,NA,TRBV7-3,CASTGGGPMDEQFF,TGTGCCAGCACTGGCGGGGGGCCGATGGATGAGCAGTTCTTC
TRBD1,TRBJ2-3,NA,TRBV28,CASSADRASSTDTQYF,TGTGCCAGCAGTGCCGACAGGGCATCTAGCACAGATACGCAGTATTTT
NA,TRBJ2-5,NA,TRBV25-1,CASAAGETQYF,TGTGCCAGCGCGGCCGGGGAGACCCAGTACTTC
TRBD1,TRBJ2-7,many,TRBV20-1,CSASRDRTPYEQYF,TGCAGTGCTAGCCGGGACAGGACCCCCTACGAGCAGTACTTC
TRBD1,TRBJ1-5,NA,TRBV27,CASSLSGGGPHSNQPQHF,TGTGCCAGCAGTTTATCAGGGGGCGGTCCCCATAGCAATCAGCCCCAGCATTTT
TRBD1,TRBJ2-3,few,TRBV10-3,CAISTPGQGADTQYF,TGTGCCATCAGTACCCCGGGACAGGGGGCAGATACGCAGTATTTT
NA,TRBJ2-1,many,TRBV7-2,CASSRGLSYNEQFF,TGTGCCAGCAGCCGCGGACTTTCCTACAATGAGCAGTTCTTC
TRBD2,TRBJ2-1,many,TRBV4-1,CASSQDELAGSSYNEQFF,TGCGCCAGCAGCCAAGATGAGCTAGCGGGCAGCTCCTACAATGAGCAGTTCTTC
NA,TRBJ1-1,many,TRBV7-9,CASIGPEAFF,TGTGCCAGCATCGGGCCTGAAGCTTTCTTT
NA,TRBJ1-2,many,TRBV29-1,CSVEWGNYGYTF,TGCAGCGTTGAGTGGGGGAACTATGGCTACACCTTC
TRBD1,TRBJ2-7,NA,TRBV5-1,CASSSRQGSTYEQYF,TGCGCCAGCAGCTCCCGACAGGGTAGTACCTACGAGCAGTACTTC
TRBD1,TRBJ1-5,few,TRBV7-7,CASSKYRGQPQHF,TGTGCTAGCAGCAAGTACAGGGGACAGCCCCAGCATTTT
NA,TRBJ1-4,many,TRBV4-1,CASSQVGLAIEKLFF,TGCGCCAGCAGCCAAGTTGGCCTAGCTATTGAAAAACTGTTTTTT
NA,TRBJ2-3,many,TRBV20-1,CSAPLDKRGTDTQYF,TGCAGTGCTCCGCTGGATAAACGAGGCACAGATACGCAGTATTTT